A selection of T cell receptor beta chains follows, all from one sample in a study of CXCR3 chemokines and chemotherapy response in bladder cancer. TCRdb analysed the PCR reads with MiXCR anew, one entry per CDR3 protein. The table shows 1,500 to 2,000 distinct CDR3 sequences, with over 20% occurring only once. Sample collection was performed from a patient whose treatment included neoadjuvant chemotherapy. The receptor source for this set is a human donor with bladder cancer that did not respond to neoadjuvant chemotherapy. CDR3s include the opening cysteine and the closing phenylalanine or tryptophan. The order of the fields is D gene, clone size, V gene, J gene, CDR3 protein, CDR3 DNA. D genes are given only for firm matches. Clone size is shown for a subset of rows, as once, few, many or a class of expanded clone.

d_call: -
clone_size: many
v_call: TRBV11-2
j_call: TRBJ1-5
cdr3_aa: CASSGGQDSNQPQHF
cdr3_nt: TGTGCCAGCAGCGGCGGCCAGGATAGCAATCAGCCCCAGCATTTT

d_call: -
clone_size: medium-sized
v_call: TRBV6-1
j_call: TRBJ2-7
cdr3_aa: CASSPAELTFYEQYF
cdr3_nt: TGTGCCAGCAGTCCTGCAGAACTAACTTTTTACGAGCAGTACTTC

d_call: -
clone_size: medium-sized
v_call: TRBV19
j_call: TRBJ1-6
cdr3_aa: CASSINRSSYNSPLHF
cdr3_nt: TGTGCCAGTAGTATTAACAGGAGCTCCTATAATTCACCCCTCCACTTT

d_call: TRBD1
clone_size: large
v_call: TRBV6-5
j_call: TRBJ2-3
cdr3_aa: CAISESGTGPRF
cdr3_nt: TGTGCCATCAGTGAGTCGGGGACAGGGCCTCGTTTT

d_call: -
clone_size: large
v_call: TRBV28
j_call: TRBJ1-2
cdr3_aa: CASSSSGQANYGYTF
cdr3_nt: TGTGCCAGCAGTTCCTCAGGGCAAGCTAACTATGGCTACACCTTC

d_call: -
clone_size: medium-sized
v_call: TRBV6-5
j_call: TRBJ1-2
cdr3_aa: CASSFPTGGYGYTF
cdr3_nt: TGTGCCAGCAGTTTCCCGACAGGTGGCTATGGCTACACCTTC

d_call: -
clone_size: -
v_call: TRBV6-5
j_call: TRBJ2-7
cdr3_aa: CASSTRQNYEQYF
cdr3_nt: TGTGCCAGCAGTACCCGGCAAAACTACGAGCAGTACTTC

d_call: -
clone_size: large
v_call: TRBV6-1
j_call: TRBJ1-6
cdr3_aa: CASSLLRSPLHF
cdr3_nt: TGTGCCAGCAGTCTGTTGCGTTCACCCCTCCACTTT

d_call: -
clone_size: few
v_call: TRBV12-3/TRBV12-4
j_call: TRBJ1-5
cdr3_aa: CASSSDRSNQPQHF
cdr3_nt: TGTGCCAGCAGTTCAGACAGAAGCAATCAGCCCCAGCATTTT

d_call: -
clone_size: large
v_call: TRBV7-9
j_call: TRBJ1-2
cdr3_aa: CASSPSSLYGYTF
cdr3_nt: TGTGCCAGCAGCCCATCTTCCCTCTATGGCTACACCTTC

d_call: TRBD1
clone_size: -
v_call: TRBV2
j_call: TRBJ2-7
cdr3_aa: CASSESQGAFDEQYF
cdr3_nt: TGTGCCAGCAGTGAGTCACAGGGGGCTTTCGACGAGCAGTACTTC

d_call: -
clone_size: many
v_call: TRBV7-9
j_call: TRBJ2-5
cdr3_aa: CASSLEVTLRETQYF
cdr3_nt: TGTGCCAGCAGCTTAGAGGTCACACTGCGGGAGACCCAGTACTTC

d_call: -
clone_size: medium-sized
v_call: TRBV6-6
j_call: TRBJ2-6
cdr3_aa: CASSYPTDSSGANVLTF
cdr3_nt: TGTGCCAGCAGTTACCCGACGGACTCCTCTGGGGCCAACGTCCTGACTTTC

d_call: -
clone_size: medium-sized
v_call: TRBV30
j_call: TRBJ2-2
cdr3_aa: CAWSVGFTSGAGELFF
cdr3_nt: TGTGCCTGGAGCGTGGGGTTTACTAGTGGGGCCGGGGAGCTGTTTTTT

d_call: -
clone_size: medium-sized
v_call: TRBV6-6
j_call: TRBJ2-2
cdr3_aa: CASSPGTSGTGELFF
cdr3_nt: TGTGCCAGCAGCCCCGGGACGAGTGGCACCGGGGAGCTGTTTTTT

d_call: TRBD1
clone_size: many
v_call: TRBV7-9
j_call: TRBJ1-5
cdr3_aa: CASSLSGQFSNQPQHF
cdr3_nt: TGTGCCAGCAGCCTATCGGGACAGTTTAGCAATCAGCCCCAGCATTTT

d_call: -
clone_size: large
v_call: TRBV29-1
j_call: TRBJ1-1
cdr3_aa: CSVDQGVGTEAFF
cdr3_nt: TGCAGCGTTGACCAGGGAGTTGGCACTGAAGCTTTCTTT

d_call: -
clone_size: -
v_call: TRBV20-1
j_call: TRBJ1-1
cdr3_aa: CSAPPEGHGDTEAFF
cdr3_nt: TGCAGTGCCCCCCCTGAGGGCCACGGGGACACTGAAGCTTTCTTT

d_call: TRBD2
clone_size: large
v_call: TRBV6-5
j_call: TRBJ2-5
cdr3_aa: CASSRQPGLAGGAETQYF
cdr3_nt: TGTGCCAGCAGCCGGCAACCGGGACTAGCGGGGGGAGCAGAGACCCAGTACTTC

d_call: TRBD2
clone_size: medium-sized
v_call: TRBV29-1
j_call: TRBJ2-1
cdr3_aa: CSVKRTSGGARDEQFF
cdr3_nt: TGCAGCGTGAAAAGGACTAGCGGGGGTGCACGGGATGAGCAGTTCTTC

d_call: -
clone_size: large
v_call: TRBV28
j_call: TRBJ2-3
cdr3_aa: CASSPPPGASADTQYF
cdr3_nt: TGTGCCAGCAGTCCCCCCCCGGGGGCGAGTGCAGATACGCAGTATTTT

d_call: -
clone_size: hyperexpanded
v_call: TRBV6-1
j_call: TRBJ1-4
cdr3_aa: CASSEDVATTEKLFF
cdr3_nt: TGTGCCAGCAGTGAGGATGTGGCGACGACCGAAAAACTGTTTTTT

d_call: TRBD2
clone_size: -
v_call: TRBV6-1
j_call: TRBJ2-5
cdr3_aa: CASRGLARQETQYF
cdr3_nt: TGTGCCAGCAGGGGACTAGCGCGCCAAGAGACCCAGTACTTC

d_call: TRBD1
clone_size: medium-sized
v_call: TRBV6-2/TRBV6-3
j_call: TRBJ1-5
cdr3_aa: CASSYSTGNQPQHF
cdr3_nt: TGTGCCAGCAGTTACTCGACAGGGAATCAGCCCCAGCATTTT

d_call: TRBD1
clone_size: -
v_call: TRBV9
j_call: TRBJ2-5
cdr3_aa: CASSVLGQGGETQYF
cdr3_nt: TGTGCCAGCAGCGTACTGGGACAGGGAGGAGAGACCCAGTACTTC

d_call: TRBD2
clone_size: -
v_call: TRBV30
j_call: TRBJ2-3
cdr3_aa: CAWTSGGRDTQYF
cdr3_nt: TGTGCCTGGACTAGCGGGGGACGAGATACGCAGTATTTT

d_call: -
clone_size: -
v_call: TRBV6-5
j_call: TRBJ2-5
cdr3_aa: CASSYRETQYF
cdr3_nt: TGTGCCAGCAGTTACCGGGAGACCCAGTACTTC

d_call: TRBD1
clone_size: medium-sized
v_call: TRBV5-6
j_call: TRBJ1-4
cdr3_aa: CASRTLTGAARDEKLFF
cdr3_nt: TGTGCCAGCAGAACGCTAACAGGGGCCGCAAGGGATGAAAAACTGTTTTTT

d_call: TRBD1
clone_size: large
v_call: TRBV19
j_call: TRBJ1-1
cdr3_aa: CASSTGTGNTEAFF
cdr3_nt: TGTGCCAGTAGTACCGGGACAGGGAACACTGAAGCTTTCTTT

d_call: -
clone_size: many
v_call: TRBV7-9
j_call: TRBJ2-2
cdr3_aa: CASSLDHPNTGELFF
cdr3_nt: TGTGCCAGCAGCTTAGATCACCCGAACACCGGGGAGCTGTTTTTT

d_call: TRBD1
clone_size: -
v_call: TRBV5-6
j_call: TRBJ1-2
cdr3_aa: CASSSTRGRSGYTF
cdr3_nt: TGTGCCAGCAGCTCAACCAGGGGGCGGAGTGGCTACACCTTC

d_call: -
clone_size: many
v_call: TRBV30
j_call: TRBJ1-3
cdr3_aa: CAWSRYRPTSGNTIYF
cdr3_nt: TGTGCCTGGAGTAGATACAGACCTACCTCTGGAAACACCATATATTTT

d_call: TRBD1
clone_size: medium-sized
v_call: TRBV6-1
j_call: TRBJ1-2
cdr3_aa: CASSEVGTGYGYTF
cdr3_nt: TGTGCCAGCAGTGAAGTGGGGACAGGCTATGGCTACACCTTC

d_call: -
clone_size: few
v_call: TRBV2
j_call: TRBJ2-2
cdr3_aa: CASSERAGNTGELFF
cdr3_nt: TGTGCCAGCAGTGAAAGAGCCGGGAACACCGGGGAGCTGTTTTTT

d_call: -
clone_size: many
v_call: TRBV18
j_call: TRBJ1-5
cdr3_aa: CASSPDRGGNQPQHF
cdr3_nt: TGTGCCAGCTCGCCCGACAGAGGAGGCAATCAGCCCCAGCATTTT

d_call: TRBD1
clone_size: few
v_call: TRBV2
j_call: TRBJ1-1
cdr3_aa: CASRRSGQANSEAFF
cdr3_nt: TGTGCCAGCAGGCGCTCGGGACAGGCTAATTCTGAAGCTTTCTTT

d_call: -
clone_size: -
v_call: TRBV4-1
j_call: TRBJ2-1
cdr3_aa: CASSQVTGSRISYNEQFF
cdr3_nt: TGCGCCAGCAGCCAAGTGACTGGCAGCCGGATCTCCTACAATGAGCAGTTCTTC

d_call: -
clone_size: large
v_call: TRBV18
j_call: TRBJ1-2
cdr3_aa: CASSLPRDGDYGYTF
cdr3_nt: TGTGCCAGCTCACTACCCCGGGACGGCGACTATGGCTACACCTTC

d_call: -
clone_size: medium-sized
v_call: TRBV27
j_call: TRBJ1-2
cdr3_aa: CASSYKGWDGYTF
cdr3_nt: TGTGCCAGCAGTTATAAGGGATGGGATGGCTACACCTTC

d_call: TRBD2
clone_size: -
v_call: TRBV6-5
j_call: TRBJ2-3
cdr3_aa: CASSRQPGLAGGGTDTQYF
cdr3_nt: TGTGCCAGCAGCCGGCAACCGGGACTAGCGGGGGGGGGCACAGATACGCAGTATTTT

d_call: TRBD1
clone_size: many
v_call: TRBV12-3/TRBV12-4
j_call: TRBJ1-3
cdr3_aa: CASSYGTGAGGNTIYF
cdr3_nt: TGTGCCAGCAGTTACGGGACAGGGGCGGGTGGAAACACCATATATTTT

d_call: -
clone_size: large
v_call: TRBV19
j_call: TRBJ2-1
cdr3_aa: CASSIGTLVSYNEQFF
cdr3_nt: TGTGCCAGTAGTATCGGGACATTAGTCTCCTACAATGAGCAGTTCTTC

d_call: -
clone_size: many
v_call: TRBV5-6
j_call: TRBJ1-2
cdr3_aa: CASSSRRGGYGYTF
cdr3_nt: TGTGCCAGCAGCTCGCGAAGGGGAGGCTATGGCTACACCTTC

d_call: TRBD1
clone_size: medium-sized
v_call: TRBV10-3
j_call: TRBJ1-1
cdr3_aa: CAISGNPGQGTGSTEAFF
cdr3_nt: TGTGCCATCAGTGGTAATCCGGGACAGGGGACTGGGAGCACTGAAGCTTTCTTT

d_call: -
clone_size: large
v_call: TRBV6-2/TRBV6-3
j_call: TRBJ2-2
cdr3_aa: CASGATPAGELFF
cdr3_nt: TGTGCCAGCGGGGCGACCCCCGCCGGGGAGCTGTTTTTT

d_call: TRBD1
clone_size: medium-sized
v_call: TRBV28
j_call: TRBJ1-2
cdr3_aa: CASSSQGAEDYGYTF
cdr3_nt: TGTGCCAGCAGTTCCCAGGGGGCGGAAGACTATGGCTACACCTTC

d_call: TRBD1
clone_size: many
v_call: TRBV28
j_call: TRBJ1-6
cdr3_aa: CASSTGQSSYNSPLHF
cdr3_nt: TGTGCCAGCAGCACGGGACAGAGCTCCTATAATTCACCCCTCCACTTT

d_call: -
clone_size: medium-sized
v_call: TRBV12-3/TRBV12-4
j_call: TRBJ2-3
cdr3_aa: CASSFSDTQYF
cdr3_nt: TGTGCCAGCAGCTTCTCGGATACGCAGTATTTT

d_call: TRBD2
clone_size: many
v_call: TRBV9
j_call: TRBJ2-7
cdr3_aa: CASSVGGLAGYEQYF
cdr3_nt: TGTGCCAGCAGCGTAGGAGGACTAGCGGGGTACGAGCAGTACTTC